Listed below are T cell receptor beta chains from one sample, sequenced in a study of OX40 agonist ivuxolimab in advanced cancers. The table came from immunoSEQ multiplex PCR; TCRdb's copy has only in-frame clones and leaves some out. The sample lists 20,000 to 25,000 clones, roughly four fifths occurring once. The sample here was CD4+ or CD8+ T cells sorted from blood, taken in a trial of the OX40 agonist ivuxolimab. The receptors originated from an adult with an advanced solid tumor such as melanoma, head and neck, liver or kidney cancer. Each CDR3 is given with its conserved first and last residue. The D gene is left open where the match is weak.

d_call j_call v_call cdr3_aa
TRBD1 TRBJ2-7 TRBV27 CASSPQGTGIEQYF
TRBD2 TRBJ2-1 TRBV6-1 CASSLTSGGYNEQFF
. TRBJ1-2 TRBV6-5 CASRTTLRGYTF
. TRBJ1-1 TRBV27 CASRPQGGNTEAFF
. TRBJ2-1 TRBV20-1 CSAKPSSEQFF
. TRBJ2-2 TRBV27 CASSFYGGELFF
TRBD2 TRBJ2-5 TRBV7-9 CASSSIGRLAGEETQYF
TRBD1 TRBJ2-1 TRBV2 CASSDPGQGSAEQFF
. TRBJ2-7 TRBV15 CATSPVRVEGYEQYF
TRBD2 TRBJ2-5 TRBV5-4 CAILLGTSGMRETQYF
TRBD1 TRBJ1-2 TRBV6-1 CATRTGGYGYTF
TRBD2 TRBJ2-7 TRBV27 CASSFGGVLIYEQYF
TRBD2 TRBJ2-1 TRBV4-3 CASSQEAGSGGAYEQFF
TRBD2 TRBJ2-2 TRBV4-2 CASSQDGGGGAGELFF
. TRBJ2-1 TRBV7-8 CASSLVGDEQFF
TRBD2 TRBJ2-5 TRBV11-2 CASSIAGGGETQYF
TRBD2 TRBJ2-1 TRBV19 CASSIGTSGSNEQFF
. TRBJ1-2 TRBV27 CASSLEGRRGYTF
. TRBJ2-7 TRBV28 CASRPPTEAYEQYF
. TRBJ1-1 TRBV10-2 CASSELLGMNTEAFF
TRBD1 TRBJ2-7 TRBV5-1 CASSEWTGFEQYF
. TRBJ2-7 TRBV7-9 CASSLASTYEQYF
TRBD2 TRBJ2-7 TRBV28 CATKFPGTSGSYEQYF
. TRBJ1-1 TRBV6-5 CASSPSALEAFF
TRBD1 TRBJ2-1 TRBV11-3 CASSPPGGYNEQFF
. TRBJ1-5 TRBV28 CASTFSTPPRALMPQHF
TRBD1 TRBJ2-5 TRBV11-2 CASSTGQGARETQYF
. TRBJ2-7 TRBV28 CASSSVTGTYEQYF
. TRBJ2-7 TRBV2 CASSVGRYEQYF
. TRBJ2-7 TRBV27 CASSYGGSYEQYF
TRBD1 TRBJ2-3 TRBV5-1 CASSLEGRGWTDTQYF
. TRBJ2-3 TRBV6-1 CASSEWERRGYSTDTQYF
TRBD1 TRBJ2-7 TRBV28 CATGQEVSYEQYF
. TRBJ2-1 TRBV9 CASSGGGPQSMLEQFF
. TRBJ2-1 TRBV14 CASSQGLRGPSYNEQFF
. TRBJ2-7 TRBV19 CATSAGLRAYEQYF
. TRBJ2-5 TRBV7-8 CASSLGRETQYF
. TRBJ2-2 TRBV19 CASRSWVTGTGELFF
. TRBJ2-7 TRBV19 CASRNGLSEQYF
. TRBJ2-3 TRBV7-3 CASSLSGDTQYF
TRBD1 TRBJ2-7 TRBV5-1 CASSFLTGSLYEQYF